These 31 T cell receptor beta chains originate from one sample sequenced in a study of blood T cells in healthy people across ages (dated by TCRdb to between 2015 and 2016). The library was produced with 5' RACE. For sequencing, an Illumina HiSeq 2500 was employed. The second PCR ran for roughly 7 to 11 cycles and used a J-beta primer mix along with a sample-barcoded 5' primer. TCRdb reanalyzed the raw reads on its own, using fastp at Q25 for trimming and MiXCR for clone calling, and kept in-frame beta chains. Rows with one shared CDR3 protein collapse into an entry with the most common genes and DNA. This sample comprises some 860,000 distinct CDR3 sequences, roughly 56% of them detected only once. Of the sample, 20% to 30% falls within the top ten clones. Sequenced sample: blood. The receptors stem from a man between 40 and 49 years old in good health.

This clonotype was recorded a few times. V and J are TRBV20-1 and TRBJ2-7, with 9 bases fitting TRBD1. From germline, CDR1 is DFQATT and CDR2 SNEGSKA (reference sequence). CDR3 length: 15 amino acids. V shed 2 bases and J 2 bases; nucleotides not matched to a gene: 7. CDR3 nucleotide sequence: TGCAGTGCTAGATCTCAAGGGGACAGGGCCTACGAGCAGTACTTC. It codes for CSARSQGDRAYEQYF.

This rearrangement joins TRBV5-6 to TRBJ1-2; 7 nucleotides line up with TRBD1. Germline CDR1 SGHDT, CDR2 YYEEEE. The J segment lost 8 bases and the V segment lost 4 bases, leaving 5 bases of the junction unmatched. This CDR3 has 12 amino acids. CDR3 protein: CASSPEDRGYTF. The DNA for the CDR3 is TGTGCCAGCAGCCCGGAGGACAGGGGCTACACCTTC.

This chain joins TRBV6-2 or TRBV6-3 and TRBJ2-7; D may be TRBD2 (5 bases). V was shortened by 5 bases and J by 1 base, with 15 bases between the two germline ends. CDR3 length equals 15 residues. CDR1 MNHEY and CDR2 SVGEGT come from the germline V gene. CDR3 sequence: CASSDRYSVSYEQYF. As DNA, the CDR3 is TGTGCCAGCAGTGACCGATATAGCGTTTCCTACGAGCAGTACTTC.

This clonotype showed up just a few times. The chain carries TRBV9 and TRBJ1-2; 11 positions agree with TRBD1. V trimming: 0 bases; J trimming: 3 bases; junction bases outside the gene matches: 7. CDR3 length equals 17 residues. Germline V gene sequence: CDR1 SGDLS, CDR2 YYNGEE. The CDR3 region is CASSVDPSGQGDYGYTF. The CDR3 bases are TGTGCCAGCAGCGTAGATCCGTCGGGACAGGGGGACTATGGCTACACCTTC.

This clonotype came up a few times. The chain uses TRBV29-1 and TRBJ2-7; 7 bases map to TRBD1. Germline CDR1 reads SQVTM; CDR2 reads ANQGSEA. With 1 base clipped from V and 2 bases from J, the junction kept 5 bases outside the gene matches. The CDR3 is 14 residues long. In nucleotides, the CDR3 is TGCAGCGTTGAAGTCGGGACAGAACCCTACGAGCAGTACTTC. Translation gives CSVEVGTEPYEQYF.

The genes are TRBV7-2 and TRBJ2-7, with D maybe TRBD1 (6 bases). V shed 5 bases and J shed 1 base, with 15 bases lying between them. The CDR3 runs 15 residues. The germline V gene has CDR1 SGHTA and CDR2 FQGNSA. In DNA form, the CDR3 reads TGTGCCAGCAGCCCAAGGGGGACATTTTCCTACGAGCAGTACTTC. This translates into CASSPRGTFSYEQYF.

This chain uses TRBV27 with TRBJ2-7; TRBD2 is a possible D gene (6 bases). The germline V and J ends were trimmed by 6 bases and 7 bases, with 19 bases remaining between them. Germline loops: CDR1 MNHEY, CDR2 SMNVEV (reference sequence). This CDR3 has 14 amino acids. CDR3 DNA: TGTGCCAGCAGCTGGCTAGGAGGGGATTGGGAGCAGTACTTC. Translation: CASSWLGGDWEQYF.

The chain joins TRBV28 to TRBJ2-4; 8 bases line up with TRBD2. The length of the CDR3 is 12 residues. The V segment lost 4 bases and the J segment 15 bases; nucleotides outside the gene matches: 8. The germline gives CDR1 MDHEN, CDR2 SYDVKM. As DNA, the CDR3 is TGTGCCAGCAGTTCTCCCGGGACTAGATGGTACTTC. Its translation is CASSSPGTRWYF.

The chain joins TRBV15 to TRBJ2-3, with TRBD2 matching over 8 bases. The CDR3 has 16 amino acids. Germline trimming cut 5 bases from V and 6 bases from J; bases unmatched to any gene: 13. The germline CDR1 and CDR2 sequences are LNHNV and YYDKDF (reference sequence). The CDR3 sequence is CATSRDSGMRGDTQYF. The CDR3 DNA is TGTGCCACCAGCCGGGATAGCGGGATGAGGGGGGATACGCAGTATTTT.

This clonotype showed up many times. CDR3 loop: CASSLYAGAANYGYTF. Here the CDR3 DNA reads TGTGCCAGCAGCCTCTACGCCGGGGCCGCTAACTATGGCTACACCTTC. V and J are TRBV7-2 and TRBJ1-2; perhaps TRBD1 as D (5 bases). Deletions cut 5 bases from V and 0 bases from J, with 16 bases between. CDR3 length: 16 residues. Germline loops: CDR1 SGHTA, CDR2 FQGNSA.

The rearrangement uses TRBV20-1 and TRBJ2-3; 13 bases line up with TRBD2. CDR1 is DFQATT, CDR2 SNEGSKA, per germline (reference sequence). The CDR3 is made up of 16 amino acids. The junction had 8 bases not matched to a gene; V was cut back by 6 bases and J by 2 bases. The chain's CDR3 is CSAQTSGRAATDTQYF. In DNA, the CDR3 is TGCAGTGCCCAAACTAGCGGGAGGGCCGCCACAGATACGCAGTATTTT.

The J gene is TRBJ1-1, the V gene TRBV29-1; D remains unclear. V was trimmed by 6 bases and J by 0 bases, leaving 11 bases between them. Germline V CDR1 and CDR2: SQVTM, ANQGSEA. The CDR3 is 13 amino acids. The CDR3 DNA reads TGCAGCGTGGAAAGGCCCCTGAACACTGAAGCTTTCTTT. Translating it yields CSVERPLNTEAFF.

The chain employs TRBV9 and TRBJ2-1; TRBD2 aligns across 7 bases. The DNA end lines up better with TRBJ2-7; the J call may be wrong. The germline V gene encodes CDR1 SGDLS and CDR2 YYNGEE. The CDR3 totals 15 residues. The DNA of the CDR3 is TGTGCCAGCAGCGAAGCGGGGAGCTCCTACAATGAGCAGTACTTC. Amino acid sequence: CASSEAGSSYNEQYF.

This clonotype has just a few counts. This chain connects TRBV6-2 or TRBV6-3 to TRBJ1-5; D perhaps matches TRBD1 (5 bases). V shed 6 bases and J shed 5 bases, with 17 bases lying between them. Germline assignment: CDR1 MNHEY and CDR2 SVGEGT. The CDR3 length is 15 residues. The CDR3 region has the DNA TGTGCCAGCAGCCTAGACGGGGGACCTGATCAGCCCCAGCATTTT. Protein sequence: CASSLDGGPDQPQHF.

The rearrangement links TRBV2 to TRBJ2-1, with D possibly being TRBD2 (6 bases). Germline CDR1 reads SNHLY; CDR2 reads FYNNEI. The CDR3 runs to 15 residues. V shed 1 base and J shed 6 bases, with 13 bases lying between them. CDR3 protein: CASSEVEGRANEQFF. As DNA, the CDR3 is TGTGCCAGCAGTGAAGTGGAGGGCCGGGCCAATGAGCAGTTCTTC.

The J gene is TRBJ2-1, the V gene TRBV4-2; D is perhaps TRBD2 (7 bases). V gave up 0 bases and J gave up 7 bases, with 13 bases separating them. Germline V gene data show CDR1 as LGHNA and CDR2 as YNFKEQ. The CDR3 runs 15 residues. The CDR3 region has the DNA TGTGCCAGCAGCCAAGATCGTAGGGGGGGGAATGAGCAGTTCTTC. Translating it yields CASSQDRRGGNEQFF.

V is TRBV2 and J is TRBJ2-1; D may be TRBD1 (6 bases). Germline CDR1 is SNHLY and CDR2 is FYNNEI. This CDR3 has 12 amino acids. With 7 bases removed from V and 7 bases from J, the gap between germline ends came to 11 bases. The CDR3 bases are TGTGCCAGCAAAGGGGGTGGGAATGAGCAGTTCTTC. Translation: CASKGGGNEQFF.

The chain has TRBV20-1 and TRBJ2-5; TRBD2 matches at 7 bases. V trimming: 5 bases; J trimming: 3 bases; junction bases outside the gene matches: 18. CDR1 is DFQATT, CDR2 SNEGSKA, per germline (reference sequence). CDR3 length equals 17 residues. For the CDR3, the DNA is TGCAGTGCTGGAACCCTAGGCGGGAGTTTTTACGAAGAGACCCAGTACTTC. Its translation: CSAGTLGGSFYEETQYF.

The sample holds a few counts of this clonotype. The rearrangement uses TRBV24-1 and TRBJ1-2, with TRBD1 matching 7 bases. V lost 3 bases, J lost 4 bases, and 13 bases stayed unmatched. The CDR3 spans 17 residues. Germline CDR1 reads KGHDR; CDR2 reads SFDVKD. This chain's CDR3 is CATSDTQTPTGTYGYTF. The CDR3 DNA reads TGTGCCACCAGTGATACTCAAACTCCGACAGGGACCTATGGCTACACCTTC.

V is TRBV10-3 and J is TRBJ2-6; no reliable D call. CDR3 size: 19 residues. Germline loops: CDR1 ENHRY, CDR2 SYGVKD. V was shortened by 5 bases and J by 0 bases, with 20 bases between the two germline ends. The CDR3 nucleotides read TGTGCCATCAGTTCATGGACCGACGTCGCCAACTCTGGGGCCAACGTCCTGACTTTC. Translated: CAISSWTDVANSGANVLTF.

This sequence joins TRBV12-3 or TRBV12-4 and TRBJ2-3; 9 positions match TRBD2. V lost 6 bases to trimming and J lost 4 bases; unmatched junction nucleotides: 11. The CDR3 loop spans 16 amino acids. CDR3 in DNA: TGTGCCAGCAGCGGAAAGACTAGCGGATACGCAGATACGCAGTATTTT. Translation gives CASSGKTSGYADTQYF.

The rearrangement links TRBV12-3 or TRBV12-4 to TRBJ2-7, with 7 nucleotides matching TRBD1. The junction had 7 bases not matched to a gene; V was cut back by 6 bases and J by 2 bases. CDR3 length equals 14 residues. The CDR3 loop is CASRPRDSTYEQYF. CDR3 in DNA: TGTGCCAGCAGACCGAGGGACAGCACCTACGAGCAGTACTTC.

CDR3 loop: CASRRGQTQETQYF. The CDR3 nucleotides are TGTGCCAGCAGAAGGGGACAGACCCAAGAGACCCAGTACTTC. The chain combines TRBV27 with TRBJ2-5, with 7 bases matching TRBD1. The V segment lost 6 bases and the J segment 1 base; nucleotides outside the gene matches: 5. This CDR3 is built from 14 residues. Looked up from germline, CDR1 is MNHEY and CDR2 is SMNVEV (reference sequence).

To note about this clonotype: At one end, the junction sequence differs from germline, possibly due to a read error. The chain combines TRBV4-1 with TRBJ2-7; D perhaps matches TRBD2 (7 bases). Germline CDR1 and CDR2: MGHRA and YSYEKL. The CDR3 is 16 residues long. This CDR3 reads CTSSQESDGGPYEQYF. The CDR3 coding sequence is TGCACCAGCAGCCAAGAAAGCGACGGGGGGCCCTACGAGCAGTACTTC.

This clonotype has only a few counts. J is TRBJ2-7 and V is TRBV7-9, with 10 bases aligning to TRBD2. The CDR3 has 15 amino acids. Germline assignment: CDR1 SEHNR and CDR2 FQNEAQ (reference sequence). V shed 3 bases and J 7 bases; nucleotides not matched to a gene: 9. CDR3 in DNA: TGTGCCAGCAGCTTCGGGACTAGCGTGTATAATGAGCAGTACTTC. Residues: CASSFGTSVYNEQYF.

This chain joins TRBV5-1 and TRBJ2-1; D might be TRBD1 (6 bases). This CDR3 contains 14 residues. The germline V and J ends were trimmed by 2 bases and 8 bases, with 14 bases remaining between them. Germline V gives CDR1 SGHRS, CDR2 YFSETQ. The CDR3 protein is CASSFFPDSHEQFF. The CDR3 coding sequence is TGCGCCAGCAGCTTCTTCCCGGACAGTCATGAGCAGTTCTTC.

The V call is TRBV7-2, the J call TRBJ2-5; TRBD2 agrees at 8 bases. Germline V CDR1 and CDR2: SGHTA, FQGNSA. The CDR3 runs 19 residues. Losses at the gene ends were 2 bases for V and 5 bases for J; bases not matched to a gene: 19. CDR3 sequence reads: CASSLILLKAGGVWETQYF. DNA of the CDR3: TGTGCCAGCAGCTTAATCCTTTTAAAGGCGGGAGGTGTTTGGGAGACCCAGTACTTC.

The chain recombines TRBV15 with TRBJ2-1; 7 bases match TRBD1. The DNA matches TRBJ2-7 better at its end, which makes the J call doubtful. This CDR3 region has 17 residues. Germline assignment: CDR1 LNHNV and CDR2 YYDKDF (reference sequence). This CDR3 is CATSREYPGTAYNEQYF. CDR3 nucleotides: TGTGCCACCAGCAGAGAGTATCCGGGGACAGCCTACAATGAGCAGTACTTC.

This chain joins TRBV6-5 and TRBJ2-1, with D unresolved. CDR1 is MNHEY and CDR2 is SVGAGI in the germline V gene. The V and J ends lost 2 bases and 7 bases respectively, with 21 bases between them. The CDR3 consists of 17 residues. The CDR3, as DNA: TGTGCCAGCAGTTACCGAAGACGGGTGACCGAGAAGAATGAGCAGTTCTTC. Its translation is CASSYRRRVTEKNEQFF.

This clonotype occurred a few times. The rearrangement uses TRBV5-5 and TRBJ2-5, with D possibly being TRBD2 (5 bases). The V and J ends lost 4 bases and 2 bases respectively, with 15 bases between them. Per the germline V gene, CDR1 is SGHKS and CDR2 is YYEKEE (reference sequence). The CDR3 has 15 amino acids. Written as DNA, the CDR3 is TGTGCCAGCAGCACCTTAGGAGCGGCGCAAGAGACCCAGTACTTC. Amino acids: CASSTLGAAQETQYF.

This sequence joins TRBV4-2 and TRBJ2-4; TRBD2 is a possible D gene (6 bases). TRBJ2-7 explains the end of the DNA better; the J call may be wrong. This CDR3 is built from 17 residues. Germline V gives CDR1 LGHNA, CDR2 YNFKEQ. CDR3 nucleotides: TGTGCCAGCAGCCAAATGGCCTTCGGCGGGCGGGACTACGAGCAGTACTTC. This sequence encodes CASSQMAFGGRDYEQYF.